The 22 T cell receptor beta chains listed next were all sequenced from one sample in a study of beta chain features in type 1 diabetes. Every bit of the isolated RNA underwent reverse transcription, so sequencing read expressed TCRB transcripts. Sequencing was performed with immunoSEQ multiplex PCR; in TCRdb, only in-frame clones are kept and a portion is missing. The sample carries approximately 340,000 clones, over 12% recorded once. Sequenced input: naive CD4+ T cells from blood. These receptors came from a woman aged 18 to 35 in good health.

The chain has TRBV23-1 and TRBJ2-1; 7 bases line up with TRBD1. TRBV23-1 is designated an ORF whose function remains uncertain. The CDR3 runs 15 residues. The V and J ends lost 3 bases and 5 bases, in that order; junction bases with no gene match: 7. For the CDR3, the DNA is TGCGCCAGCAGTCAGAAGGGACAGAACCACAATGAGCAGTTCTTC. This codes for CASSQKGQNHNEQFF.

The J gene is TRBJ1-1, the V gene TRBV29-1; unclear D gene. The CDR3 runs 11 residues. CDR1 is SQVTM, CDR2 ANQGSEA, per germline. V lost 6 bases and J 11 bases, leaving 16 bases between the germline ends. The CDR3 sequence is CSVREGTRAFF. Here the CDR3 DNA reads TGCAGCGTCCGGGAGGGAACACGGGCTTTCTTT.

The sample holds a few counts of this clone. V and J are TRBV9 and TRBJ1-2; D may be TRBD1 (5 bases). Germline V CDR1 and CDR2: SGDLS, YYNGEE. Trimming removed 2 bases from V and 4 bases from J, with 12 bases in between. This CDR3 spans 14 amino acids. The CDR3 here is CASSVQGGSYGYTF. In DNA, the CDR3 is TGTGCCAGCAGCGTTCAGGGAGGATCCTATGGCTACACCTTC.

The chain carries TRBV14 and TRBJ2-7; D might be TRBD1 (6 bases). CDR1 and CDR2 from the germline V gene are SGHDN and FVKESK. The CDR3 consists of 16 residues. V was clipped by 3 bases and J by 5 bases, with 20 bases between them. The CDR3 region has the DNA TGTGCCAGCAGCCAGCCGGGACACCAGGAAGGGCACGAGCAGTACTTC. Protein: CASSQPGHQEGHEQYF. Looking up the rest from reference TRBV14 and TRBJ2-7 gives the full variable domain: EAGVTQFPSHSVIEKGQTVTLRCDPISGHDNLYWYRRVMGKEIKFLLHFVKESKQDESGMPNNRFLAERTGGTYSTLKVQPAELEDSGVYFCASSQPGHQEGHEQYFGPGTRLTVT.

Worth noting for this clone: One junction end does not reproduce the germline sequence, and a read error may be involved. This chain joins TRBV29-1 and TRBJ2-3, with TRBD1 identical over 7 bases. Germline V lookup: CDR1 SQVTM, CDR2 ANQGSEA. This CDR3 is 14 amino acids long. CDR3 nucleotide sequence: TGCAGCCTTGAGACAGGGTCTAGCACAGATACGCAGTATTTT. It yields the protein CSLETGSSTDTQYF.

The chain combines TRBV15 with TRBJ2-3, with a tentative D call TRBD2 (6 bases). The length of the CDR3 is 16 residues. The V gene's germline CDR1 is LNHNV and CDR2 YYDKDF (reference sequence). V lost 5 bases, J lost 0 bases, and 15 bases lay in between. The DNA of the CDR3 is TGTGCCACCAGCCGTCAGGTGGGGGGAAGCACAGATACGCAGTATTTT. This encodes CATSRQVGGSTDTQYF.

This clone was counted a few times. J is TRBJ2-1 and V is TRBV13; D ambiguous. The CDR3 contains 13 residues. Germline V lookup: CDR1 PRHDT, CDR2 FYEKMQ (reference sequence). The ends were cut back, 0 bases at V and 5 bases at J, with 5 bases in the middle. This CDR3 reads CASSLGPHNEQFF. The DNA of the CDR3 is TGTGCCAGCAGCTTAGGCCCTCACAATGAGCAGTTCTTC. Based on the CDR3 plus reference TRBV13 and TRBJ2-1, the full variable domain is AAGVIQSPRHLIKEKRETATLKCYPIPRHDTVYWYQQGPGQDPQFLISFYEKMQSDKGSIPDRFSAQQFSDYHSELNMSSLELGDSALYFCASSLGPHNEQFFGPGTRLTVL.

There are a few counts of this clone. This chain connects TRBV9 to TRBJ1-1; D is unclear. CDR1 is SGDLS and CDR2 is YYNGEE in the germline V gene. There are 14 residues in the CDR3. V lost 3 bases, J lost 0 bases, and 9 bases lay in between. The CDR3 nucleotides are TGTGCCAGCAGCGCCGGGTTCATGAACACTGAAGCTTTCTTT. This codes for CASSAGFMNTEAFF.

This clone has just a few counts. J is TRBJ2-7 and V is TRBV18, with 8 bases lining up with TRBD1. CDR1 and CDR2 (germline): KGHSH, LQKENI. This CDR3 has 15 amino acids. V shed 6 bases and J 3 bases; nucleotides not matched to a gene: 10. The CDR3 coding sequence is TGTGCCAGCTCCCCAAGGGGGGACAGGAACTACGAGCAGTACTTC. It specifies CASSPRGDRNYEQYF.

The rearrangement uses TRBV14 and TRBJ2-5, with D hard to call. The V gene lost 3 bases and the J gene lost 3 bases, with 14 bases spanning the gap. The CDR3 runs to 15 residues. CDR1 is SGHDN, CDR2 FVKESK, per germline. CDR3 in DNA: TGTGCCAGCAGCCACGGCATCAGGCCGAAAGAGACCCAGTACTTC. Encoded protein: CASSHGIRPKETQYF.

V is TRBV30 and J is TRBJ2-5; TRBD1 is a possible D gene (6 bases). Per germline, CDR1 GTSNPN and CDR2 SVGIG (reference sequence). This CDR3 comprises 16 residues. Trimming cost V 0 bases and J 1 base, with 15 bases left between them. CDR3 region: CAWSVLWQGPQETQYF. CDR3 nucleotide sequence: TGTGCCTGGAGTGTACTGTGGCAGGGGCCCCAAGAGACCCAGTACTTC.

For the CDR3, the DNA is TGCGCCAGCAGGAGACTTTCGGATACGCAGTATTTT. Amino acids: CASRRLSDTQYF. This rearrangement joins TRBV5-1 to TRBJ2-3; D gene ambiguous. V was cut by 5 bases and J by 6 bases, with 10 bases left in between. Germline V gives CDR1 SGHRS, CDR2 YFSETQ. The CDR3 has 12 residues.

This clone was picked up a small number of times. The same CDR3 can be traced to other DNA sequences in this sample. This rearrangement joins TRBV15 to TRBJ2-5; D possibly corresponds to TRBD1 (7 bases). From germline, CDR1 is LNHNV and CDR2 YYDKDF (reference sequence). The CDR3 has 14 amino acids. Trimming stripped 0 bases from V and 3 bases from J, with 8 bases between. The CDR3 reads CATSRDRGEETQYF. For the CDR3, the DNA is TGTGCCACCAGCAGAGACAGGGGGGAAGAGACCCAGTACTTC.

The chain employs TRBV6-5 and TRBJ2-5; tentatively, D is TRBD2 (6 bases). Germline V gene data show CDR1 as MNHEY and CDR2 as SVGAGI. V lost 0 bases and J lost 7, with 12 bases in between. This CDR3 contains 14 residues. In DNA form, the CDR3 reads TGTGCCAGCAGTTACTCACTAGCCGAGTCGACCCAGTACTTC. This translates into CASSYSLAESTQYF.

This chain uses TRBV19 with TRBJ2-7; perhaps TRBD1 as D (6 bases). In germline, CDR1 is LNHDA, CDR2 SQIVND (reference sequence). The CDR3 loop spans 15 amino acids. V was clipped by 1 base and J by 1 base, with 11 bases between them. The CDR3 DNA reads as TGTGCCAGTAGTATAGGACAGGAGAGATCCTACGAGCAGTACTTC. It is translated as CASSIGQERSYEQYF.

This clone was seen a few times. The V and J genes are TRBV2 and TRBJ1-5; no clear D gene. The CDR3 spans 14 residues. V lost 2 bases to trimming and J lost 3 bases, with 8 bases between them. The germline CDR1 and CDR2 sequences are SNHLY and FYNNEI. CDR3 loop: CASSELYSNQPQHF. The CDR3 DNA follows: TGTGCCAGCAGTGAATTATACTCCAATCAGCCCCAGCATTTT. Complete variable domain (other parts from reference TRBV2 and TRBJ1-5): EPEVTQTPSHQVTQMGQEVILRCVPISNHLYFYWYRQILGQKVEFLVSFYNNEISEKSEIFDDQFSVERPDGSNFTLKIRSTKLEDSAMYFCASSELYSNQPQHFGDGTRLSIL.

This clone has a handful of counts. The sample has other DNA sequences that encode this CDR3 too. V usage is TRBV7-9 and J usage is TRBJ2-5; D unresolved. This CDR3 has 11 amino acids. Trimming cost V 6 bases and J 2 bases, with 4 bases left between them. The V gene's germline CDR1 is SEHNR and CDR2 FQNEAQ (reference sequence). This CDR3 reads CASSLQETQYF. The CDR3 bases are TGTGCCAGCAGTCTTCAAGAGACCCAGTACTTC.

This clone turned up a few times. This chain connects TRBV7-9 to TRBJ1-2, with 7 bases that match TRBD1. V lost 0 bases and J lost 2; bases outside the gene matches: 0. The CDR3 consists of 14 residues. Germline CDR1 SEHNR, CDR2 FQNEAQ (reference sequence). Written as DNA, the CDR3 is TGTGCCAGCAGCTTAGCGGGACAGAACTATGGCTACACCTTC. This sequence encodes CASSLAGQNYGYTF.

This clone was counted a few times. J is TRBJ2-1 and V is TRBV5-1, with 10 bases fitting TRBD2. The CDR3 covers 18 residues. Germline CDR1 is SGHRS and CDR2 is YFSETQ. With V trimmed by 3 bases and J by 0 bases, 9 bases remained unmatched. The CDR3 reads CASSSGRTSGFSYNEQFF. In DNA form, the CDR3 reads TGCGCCAGCAGCTCCGGACGGACTAGCGGATTCTCCTACAATGAGCAGTTCTTC.

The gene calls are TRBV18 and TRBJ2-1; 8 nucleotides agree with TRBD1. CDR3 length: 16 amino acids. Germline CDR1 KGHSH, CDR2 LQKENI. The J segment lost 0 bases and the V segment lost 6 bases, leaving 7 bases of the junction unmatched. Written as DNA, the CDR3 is TGTGCCAGCTCCCCGGACAGGGCTTACTCCTACAATGAGCAGTTCTTC. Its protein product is CASSPDRAYSYNEQFF. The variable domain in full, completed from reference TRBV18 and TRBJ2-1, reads NAGVMQNPRHLVRRRGQEARLRCSPMKGHSHVYWYRQLPEEGLKFMVYLQKENIIDESGMPKERFSAEFPKEGPSILRIQQVVRGDSAAYFCASSPDRAYSYNEQFFGPGTRLTVL.

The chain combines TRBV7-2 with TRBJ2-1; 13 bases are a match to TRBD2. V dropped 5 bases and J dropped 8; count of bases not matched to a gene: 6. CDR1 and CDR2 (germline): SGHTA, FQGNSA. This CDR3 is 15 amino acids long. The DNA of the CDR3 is TGTGCCAGCAGCCCTCGGACTAGCGGGAGTCATGAGCAGTTCTTC. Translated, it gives CASSPRTSGSHEQFF.

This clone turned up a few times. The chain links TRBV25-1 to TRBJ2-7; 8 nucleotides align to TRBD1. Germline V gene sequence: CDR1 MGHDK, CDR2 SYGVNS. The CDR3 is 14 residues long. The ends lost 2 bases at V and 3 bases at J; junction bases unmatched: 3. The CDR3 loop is CASSEQGAFYEQYF. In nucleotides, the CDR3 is TGTGCCAGCAGTGAACAGGGGGCTTTCTACGAGCAGTACTTC.